This T cell receptor beta chain was obtained from a study of T cell responses to AZD1222 COVID-19 vaccine. Germline V gene lookup returns CDR1 DFQATT and CDR2 SNEGSKA (reference sequence). There are 11 residues in the CDR3. V was pared by 3 bases and J by 1 base, with 3 bases between. Produced via immunoSEQ multiplex PCR; TCRdb's table is partial and in-frame only. The sample consists of some 120,000 clones, roughly 90% of them appearing once. This clone came up a few times. Its antigen is as yet unknown. The study, taken as a whole, reports: Donor demographics were predominantly white British with a female majority; clonal diversity may be underestimated. Reportedly, nearly half of unique spike TCRs recognized epitopes outside B.1.351/B.1.1.7 mutations. Regions 160-218 and 743-854 dominated among vaccine-associated CD4 TCRs spanning spike.

The origin of this receptor is an adult in good health. This chain uses TRBV20-1 with TRBJ1-1, with D hard to call. Source: peripheral blood, taken on day 0 of AZD1222 vaccination. The CDR3 DNA is TGCAGTGCTAGCTGGAACACTGAAGCTTTCTTT. It codes for CSASWNTEAFF.